These 31 T cell receptor beta chains share one sample of origin, sequenced in a study of blood T cell repertoires in COVID-19. Sequenced by immunoSEQ multiplex PCR; TCRdb stores in-frame clones only, minus some. The repertoire holds more than 300,000 clones, with around 86% as singletons. Sequenced input: peripheral blood. Receptors were obtained from a woman aged 45-59 years with acute or convalescent COVID-19.

There are a few counts of this clone. V is TRBV24-1 and J is TRBJ2-3; no definite D call. V was trimmed by 0 bases and J by 0 bases, leaving 3 bases between them. This CDR3 is built from 14 residues. CDR1 is KGHDR and CDR2 is SFDVKD in the germline V gene. CDR3 in amino acids: CATSDLGSTDTQYF. CDR3 nucleotides: TGTGCCACCAGTGATTTGGGCAGCACAGATACGCAGTATTTT.

The V and J genes are TRBV5-6 and TRBJ1-1; D is possibly TRBD1 (5 bases). The CDR3 sequence is 16 residues long. V lost 5 bases and J 0 bases, leaving 17 bases between the germline ends. Germline assignment: CDR1 SGHDT and CDR2 YYEEEE. The CDR3 coding sequence is TGTGCCAGCAGAGACAGTAGGGGTGGTATGAACACTGAAGCTTTCTTT. Protein product: CASRDSRGGMNTEAFF.

The rearrangement links TRBV6-1 to TRBJ1-5; TRBD1 aligns across 7 bases. Trimming took 2 bases from V and 1 from J; bases not matched to a gene: 5. The CDR3 contains 16 residues. Per germline, CDR1 MNHNS and CDR2 SASEGT. In nucleotides, the CDR3 is TGTGCCAGCAGTGAATACGACAGGGTAAGCAATCAGCCCCAGCATTTT. This encodes CASSEYDRVSNQPQHF.

This clone was counted a few times. This chain joins TRBV7-2 and TRBJ1-1, with unresolved D. Trimming stripped 3 bases from V and 6 bases from J, with 14 bases between. Per germline, CDR1 SGHTA and CDR2 FQGNSA. The CDR3 has 14 residues. The chain's CDR3 is CASSFERGLSEAFF. The CDR3 coding sequence is TGTGCCAGCAGCTTTGAACGGGGTCTCTCTGAAGCTTTCTTT.

The count of this clone is one. The chain is built from TRBV7-7 and TRBJ1-4; the D is unclear. The germline CDR1 and CDR2 sequences are SSHAT and FNYEAQ (reference sequence). V was trimmed by 2 bases and J by 3 bases, leaving 10 bases between them. The CDR3 is 15 residues long. The CDR3 spells CASSLTKASNEKLFF. The CDR3 nucleotides are TGTGCCAGCAGCTTAACCAAAGCCTCTAATGAAAAACTGTTTTTT.

The V call is TRBV7-2, the J call TRBJ2-7, with 14 positions matching TRBD2. With V trimmed by 4 bases and J by 7 bases, 6 bases remained unmatched. The CDR3 is 15 amino acids. CDR1 and CDR2 (germline): SGHTA, FQGNSA. Written as DNA, the CDR3 is TGTGCCAGCAGCTCGACTAGCGGGAGGGCTGGGGAGCAGTACTTC. Translation gives CASSSTSGRAGEQYF.

This chain uses TRBV11-2 with TRBJ1-1; 8 bases agree with TRBD1. This CDR3 comprises 15 residues. V was pared by 4 bases and J by 4 bases, with 8 bases of the junction left unmatched. Germline V CDR1 and CDR2: SGHAT, FQNNGV. CDR3 residues: CASSSTDRDPTEAFF. The CDR3 nucleotides are TGTGCCAGCAGCTCTACGGACAGGGACCCCACTGAAGCTTTCTTT. Complete variable domain (other parts from reference TRBV11-2 and TRBJ1-1): EAGVAQSPRYKIIEKRQSVAFWCNPISGHATLYWYQQILGQGPKLLIQFQNNGVVDDSQLPKDRFSAERLKGVDSTLKIQPAKLEDSAVYLCASSSTDRDPTEAFFGQGTRLTVV.

This clone appeared a single time. The CDR3 region has the DNA TGTGCCACCAGACAGGGGGATCAGCCCCAGCATTTT. Its translation is CATRQGDQPQHF. V and J are TRBV15 and TRBJ1-5, with TRBD1 matching 8 bases. The CDR3 runs to 12 residues. Germline CDR1 reads LNHNV; CDR2 reads YYDKDF (reference sequence). V gave up 6 bases and J gave up 5 bases; unmatched junction bases: 0.

This clone was seen more than once but under ten times. The genes are TRBV19 and TRBJ1-1; TRBD1 aligns across 10 bases. Germline loops: CDR1 LNHDA, CDR2 SQIVND (reference sequence). The V and J ends lost 2 bases and 3 bases, in that order; junction bases with no gene match: 3. This CDR3 region has 15 residues. This CDR3 is CASSIYGTGDTEAFF. The DNA of the CDR3 is TGTGCCAGTAGTATATACGGGACAGGGGACACTGAAGCTTTCTTT.

This rearrangement joins TRBV28 to TRBJ2-7; D is possibly TRBD1 (6 bases). With 0 bases removed from V and 0 bases from J, the gap between germline ends came to 18 bases. The CDR3 is 18 amino acids. In germline, CDR1 is MDHEN, CDR2 SYDVKM. CDR3 nucleotides: TGTGCCAGCAGTTTATGGGACACAGGGCAGGGAAGCTCCTACGAGCAGTACTTC. The encoded protein is CASSLWDTGQGSSYEQYF.

A single count supports this clone. CDR3 loop: CASSSGLAANTGELFF. CDR3 DNA sequence: TGCGCCAGCAGCTCGGGACTAGCGGCGAACACCGGGGAGCTGTTTTTT. The gene calls are TRBV5-1 and TRBJ2-2; TRBD2 agrees at 11 bases. The CDR3 is 16 residues long. CDR1 and CDR2 (germline): SGHRS, YFSETQ. V was clipped by 3 bases and J by 0 bases; unmatched bases: 1.

V gene TRBV4-3 combines with J gene TRBJ1-5, with 8 bases fitting TRBD1. Trimming took 4 bases from V and 6 from J; bases not matched to a gene: 5. Germline CDR1 and CDR2: LGHNA and YSLEER. CDR3 size: 14 residues. For the CDR3, the DNA is TGCGCCAGCAGCCTAACAGGGGGAGGTCAGCCCCAGCATTTT. It translates to CASSLTGGGQPQHF.

The chain combines TRBV5-1 with TRBJ2-1; D perhaps matches TRBD1 (6 bases). Germline V lookup: CDR1 SGHRS, CDR2 YFSETQ. The CDR3 is 14 amino acids. Trimming left V 3 bases short and J 6 bases short, with 13 bases between. In DNA form, the CDR3 reads TGCGCCAGCAGCTGGGGGCCGCAGGGCAATGAGCAGTTCTTC. This codes for CASSWGPQGNEQFF.

CDR3 region: CASSPRQSNTEAFF. CDR3 in DNA: TGTGCCAGCAGCCCGAGACAGTCGAACACTGAAGCTTTCTTT. The chain couples TRBV7-2 to TRBJ1-1; possible D gene TRBD1, 5 bases. Germline CDR1 is SGHTA and CDR2 is FQGNSA. The CDR3 has 14 residues. V lost 5 bases and J 1 base, leaving 11 bases between the germline ends.

This chain links TRBV27 with TRBJ2-1; 9 bases agree with TRBD2. V dropped 3 bases and J dropped 9; count of bases not matched to a gene: 3. Germline CDR1 reads MNHEY; CDR2 reads SMNVEV (reference sequence). The CDR3 sequence is 13 residues long. The CDR3 sequence: CASSFSGRGEQFF. CDR3 coding DNA: TGTGCCAGCAGTTTTAGCGGGAGAGGTGAGCAGTTCTTC.

The chain is built from TRBV3-1 (or the pseudogene TRBV3-2) and TRBJ2-1; possibly TRBD2 for D (5 bases). The CDR3 totals 12 residues. Per the germline V gene, CDR1 is LGHDT and CDR2 is YNNKEL (reference sequence). Trimming cost V 1 base and J 16 bases, with 14 bases left between them. CDR3 nucleotides: TGTGCCAGCAGCCAAGGGCTAGCCAGGAAATTCTTC. Its protein is CASSQGLARKFF.

The genes are TRBV2 and TRBJ2-5; the match to TRBD1 covers 10 bases. V lost 7 bases and J lost 2; bases outside the gene matches: 7. CDR1 and CDR2 from the germline V gene are SNHLY and FYNNEI. The CDR3 covers 15 residues. The CDR3 sequence is CASTRDRGGQETQYF. The DNA for the CDR3 is TGTGCCAGCACGCGGGACAGGGGTGGGCAAGAGACCCAGTACTTC.

The genes are TRBV10-1 and TRBJ2-1; 16 nucleotides line up with TRBD2. Germline assignment: CDR1 WNHNN and CDR2 SYGVQD (reference sequence). V shed 8 bases, J shed 1 base, and the junction held 11 bases outside the gene matches. CDR3 length: 19 residues. CDR3 amino acids: CASSPGTSGRAGSYNEQFF. The CDR3 DNA follows: TGCGCCAGCTCACCAGGGACTAGCGGGAGGGCCGGATCCTACAATGAGCAGTTCTTC.

This clone was seen just once. The V gene is TRBV9, the J gene TRBJ1-1; 11 bases map to TRBD1. The CDR3 runs 12 residues. Germline V lookup: CDR1 SGDLS, CDR2 YYNGEE. V gave up 7 bases and J gave up 6 bases; unmatched junction bases: 2. CDR3 DNA: TGTGCCAGCGGACAGGGGGCCTCTGAAGCTTTCTTT. It translates to CASGQGASEAFF. Using reference TRBV9 and TRBJ1-1 for the parts outside the CDR3, the full variable domain is DSGVTQTPKHLITATGQRVTLRCSPRSGDLSVYWYQQSLDQGLQFLIQYYNGEERAKGNILERFSAQQFPDLHSELNLSSLELGDSALYFCASGQGASEAFFGQGTRLTVV.

This clone was recorded once. The CDR3 nucleotides are TGTGCCAGCAGCCCCGGGGTGATAAACTATGGCTACACCTTC. As protein: CASSPGVINYGYTF. The chain uses TRBV7-9 and TRBJ1-2; D remains ambiguous. The length of the CDR3 is 14 residues. V gave up 5 bases and J gave up 2 bases, with 12 bases separating them. Germline lookup yields CDR1 SEHNR and CDR2 FQNEAQ (reference sequence).

V and J are TRBV6-1 and TRBJ1-1; a possible D gene is TRBD1 (6 bases). The CDR3 extends over 13 amino acids. The V end was cut by 10 bases, the J end by 1 base, with 13 bases between. CDR1 and CDR2 from the germline V gene are MNHNS and SASEGT. The CDR3 DNA sequence: TGTGCCACCCAGACAGGTGGGAACACTGAAGCTTTCTTT. Translating gives CATQTGGNTEAFF.

The chain joins TRBV7-2 to TRBJ1-3; 10 nucleotides align to TRBD1. CDR3 length equals 16 residues. V shed 4 bases, J shed 3 bases, and the junction held 6 bases outside the gene matches. Germline assignment: CDR1 SGHTA and CDR2 FQGNSA. The chain's CDR3 is CASSSRTGGFGNTIYF. The CDR3 DNA reads TGTGCCAGCAGCTCAAGGACAGGGGGATTTGGAAACACCATATATTTT.

This sequence joins TRBV24-1 and TRBJ1-5; 8 bases map to TRBD1. This CDR3 contains 16 residues. The germline V gene encodes CDR1 KGHDR and CDR2 SFDVKD. V lost 2 bases and J lost 7; bases outside the gene matches: 9. Written as DNA, the CDR3 is TGTGCCACCAGTGATTCACAGGGGGGATTAAGGCAGCCCCAGCATTTT. This translates into CATSDSQGGLRQPQHF.

The chain carries TRBV9 and TRBJ2-2; D remains ambiguous. Trimming left V 0 bases short and J 4 bases short, with 10 bases between. The CDR3 runs 15 residues. Germline CDR1 and CDR2: SGDLS and YYNGEE. CDR3 loop: CASSVGQVGTGELFF. The CDR3 DNA reads as TGTGCCAGCAGCGTAGGGCAGGTTGGCACCGGGGAGCTGTTTTTT.

This clone was picked up one time. The chain employs TRBV21-1 and TRBJ2-3; the DNA was not compared with TRBD1, the D call given in the table. TRBV21-1 is a pseudogene locus. The CDR3 covers 16 residues. The CDR3 here is CASSYSIGQVHQTQYF. The CDR3 bases are TGTGCCAGCAGCTATAGCATAGGACAGGTTCATCAGACGCAGTATTTT.

The sample holds one count of this clone. The chain employs TRBV5-4 and TRBJ2-7; D gene unclear. V lost 4 bases to trimming and J lost 6 bases, with 8 bases between them. This CDR3 region has 11 residues. CDR1 and CDR2 (germline): SGHNT, YYREEE (reference sequence). The CDR3 bases are TGTGCCAGCAGCGGAAGAGGCGAGCAGTACTTC. The encoded protein is CASSGRGEQYF.

The sample holds one count of this clone. V gene TRBV7-3 combines with J gene TRBJ1-2; D remains ambiguous. Trimming took 5 bases from V and 4 from J, leaving 17 bases between them. Per the germline V gene, CDR1 is SGHTA and CDR2 is FQGTGA. This CDR3 has 15 amino acids. The CDR3: CASSPHARNTYGYTF. The CDR3 DNA reads TGTGCCAGCAGCCCCCATGCTAGAAATACCTATGGCTACACCTTC.

The chain is built from TRBV5-1 and TRBJ2-3, with D possibly TRBD1 on 6 matching bases. V lost 0 bases to trimming and J lost 5 bases, with 19 bases between them. The CDR3 runs to 17 residues. From germline, CDR1 is SGHRS and CDR2 YFSETQ. The CDR3 spells CASSLDIPGQILDTQYF. DNA for the CDR3: TGCGCCAGCAGCTTGGACATACCGGGACAAATACTAGATACGCAGTATTTT.

The rearrangement links TRBV6-6 to TRBJ1-5; 10 nucleotides agree with TRBD1. In germline, CDR1 is MNHNY, CDR2 SVGAGI (reference sequence). With V trimmed by 7 bases and J by 6 bases, 6 bases remained unmatched. The CDR3 is 14 amino acids. The CDR3, as DNA: TGTGCCAGCAAAGGGACAGGGGTAGGTCAGCCCCAGCATTTT. It is translated as CASKGTGVGQPQHF.

The rearrangement uses TRBV19 and TRBJ1-6; D uncertain. The V end lost 1 base, the J end lost 7 bases, and 11 bases lay between the germline ends. The length of the CDR3 is 15 residues. Looked up from germline, CDR1 is LNHDA and CDR2 is SQIVND (reference sequence). CDR3 sequence: CASSIGSVVNSPLHF. DNA for the CDR3: TGTGCCAGTAGTATAGGTTCAGTGGTCAATTCACCCCTCCACTTT. Full variable domain (remainder filled in from reference TRBV19 and TRBJ1-6): DGGITQSPKYLFRKEGQNVTLSCEQNLNHDAMYWYRQDPGQGLRLIYYSQIVNDFQKGDIAEGYSVSREKKESFPLTVTSAQKNPTAFYLCASSIGSVVNSPLHFGNGTRLTVT.

The V and J genes are TRBV24-1 and TRBJ1-5; D gene uncertain. Germline V CDR1 and CDR2: KGHDR, SFDVKD. The CDR3 spans 12 residues. V gave up 4 bases and J gave up 8 bases, with 8 bases separating them. CDR3 sequence: CATSDPGKPQHF. The DNA for the CDR3 is TGTGCCACCAGTGACCCAGGTAAGCCCCAGCATTTT.